This T cell receptor beta chain emerged from a study of control samples from healthy donors and cancer patients. Sequenced by immunoSEQ multiplex PCR; TCRdb stores in-frame clones only, minus some. The sample comprises 90,000 or so clones, approximately 84% of which are singletons, and roughly 39% rests with the top ten. Losses at the gene ends were 7 bases for V and 7 bases for J; bases not matched to a gene: 11. The CDR3 extends over 17 amino acids. Germline CDR1 and CDR2: LNHDA and SQIVND (reference sequence). The rearrangement joins TRBV19 to TRBJ2-3, with 16 bases matching TRBD2. The sequence derives from a man in his 70s with lung cancer. The sample was PBMCs. CDR3 in DNA: TGTGCCAGTAATAGCCCGGGACTAGCGGGGGGGCCGAATACGCAGTATTTT. This translates into CASNSPGLAGGPNTQYF.